This T cell receptor beta chain was recorded in a study of technical replicates of blood from a handful of donors (dated by TCRdb to 2016 to 2017). The count of this clone is one. This clone's antigen is unknown. No clone much larger than this one lies a single base away; base qualities are absent. Library preparation used the immunoSEQ multiplex PCR assay. In its TCRdb copy, this immuneACCESS table keeps in-frame sequences only and misses some clones. Where compared with another copy, unresolved V genes explain less than half of these, and the others have no known cause. In this sample the table shows about 56,000 clones, 90% to 95% of which occur a single time. The ten largest clones capture roughly 3.1% of the sample. The V end loses 0 bases and the J end loses 3 bases, and a stretch of 10 bases separates them. CDR1 and CDR2 (SGHNT, YYREEE) derive from the germline V gene (reference sequence). The CDR3, from cysteine to phenylalanine, totals 15 residues. Of the read, only the CDR3 DNA is kept; its 45 bases are in frame from base 1.

This TCR derives from a human donor in good health. Some clones in this sample may be carry-over from other donors' samples. Specimen: PBMCs. The rearranged segments are TRBV5-4 and TRBJ1-5; the D gene cannot be named for sure. The CDR3 corresponds to CASSLGVHSNQPQHF. In nucleotide form, the sequence is TGTGCCAGCAGCTTGGGAGTCCACTCCAATCAGCCCCAGCATTTT. This CDR3, with the reference TRBV5-4 and TRBJ1-5 proteins standing in past its ends, gives the full variable domain ETGVTQSPTHLIKTRGQQVTLRCSSQSGHNTVSWYQQALGQGPQFIFQYYREEENGRGNFPPRFSGLQFPNYSSELNVNALELDDSALYLCASSLGVHSNQPQHFGDGTRLSIL.